Reported below is one T cell receptor beta chain. These data come from a study of T cells in Graves' hyperthyroidism and ophthalmopathy. Germline values: CDR1 KGHSH, CDR2 LQKENI. There are 15 residues in the CDR3. V was pared by 3 bases and J by 6 bases, with 7 bases of the junction left unmatched. Researchers amplified the TCR beta CDR3 regions from RNA transcripts. In the first-round RT-PCR of the TCR CDR3, the HTBI primer set was used. TCRdb reprocessed the multiplex PCR reads via MiXCR and lists one record per CDR3 protein. This table has under 350,000 distinct CDR3 sequences, approximately 14% appearing once.

Sequenced input: blood. This rearrangement joins TRBV18 to TRBJ2-2; TRBD2 matches 7 bases. The clonotype originates from a woman in her 40s with Graves' ophthalmopathy. Here the CDR3 DNA reads TGTGCCAGCTCACCTGGCGGGGGACGGTCCGGGGAGCTGTTTTTT. This gives the protein CASSPGGGRSGELFF.